The 13 T cell receptor beta chains given below trace back to one sample, sequenced in a study of blood T cell repertoires in COVID-19. Assay: immunoSEQ multiplex PCR; the TCRdb copy retains only in-frame clones and omits some. There are roughly 65,000 clones in the sample; around 84% occur only once, and over 4% lies in the top ten. The sample taken for sequencing was peripheral blood. These receptors all stem from a man between 45 and 60 years old with acute or convalescent COVID-19.

This chain uses TRBV7-9 with TRBJ2-2, with TRBD1 matching over 11 bases. The trim removed 4 bases at V and 5 bases at J, leaving 9 bases unmatched. The V gene's germline CDR1 is SEHNR and CDR2 FQNEAQ (reference sequence). The CDR3 totals 17 residues. CDR3 region: CASSSTDRGLWTGELFF. In DNA, the CDR3 is TGTGCCAGCAGCTCGACGGACAGGGGGCTTTGGACCGGGGAGCTGTTTTTT.

The V and J genes are TRBV28 and TRBJ1-1; no clear D gene. The V gene's germline CDR1 is MDHEN and CDR2 SYDVKM. The V end was cut by 6 bases, the J end by 0 bases, with 8 bases between. The CDR3 runs 13 residues. The CDR3 sequence is CASRGPMNTEAFF. The DNA of the CDR3 is TGTGCCAGCAGGGGCCCCATGAACACTGAAGCTTTCTTT.

V gene TRBV29-1 combines with J gene TRBJ2-3; TRBD2 matches at 12 bases. This CDR3 comprises 12 residues. CDR1 and CDR2 (germline): SQVTM, ANQGSEA. J gave up 6 bases and V 5 bases, and 0 bases lay outside the gene matches. For the CDR3, the DNA is TGCAGCGTTCTAGCGGGGGGGGATACGCAGTATTTT. Its translation is CSVLAGGDTQYF.

The chain couples TRBV3-1 (or the pseudogene TRBV3-2) to TRBJ1-6; D possibly corresponds to TRBD1 (5 bases). Germline CDR1 reads LGHDT; CDR2 reads YNNKEL (reference sequence). The CDR3 has 17 amino acids. Trimming left V 0 bases short and J 4 bases short, with 13 bases between. As DNA, the CDR3 is TGTGCCAGCAGCCAAGAATACGCCAGACAGTATAATTCACCCCTCCACTTT. Its translation: CASSQEYARQYNSPLHF.

This chain links TRBV10-3 with TRBJ2-5; 8 bases line up with TRBD2. Trimming at V came to 8 bases and at J to 3 bases, leaving 8 bases not matched to a gene. Germline V lookup: CDR1 ENHRY, CDR2 SYGVKD. This CDR3 spans 14 amino acids. The CDR3 DNA is TGTGCCATCGGTAATAGCGGGACCGAAGAGACCCAGTACTTC. Amino acids: CAIGNSGTEETQYF.

The J gene is TRBJ1-5, the V gene TRBV15; no reliable D call. The CDR3 has 15 residues. The germline V gene encodes CDR1 LNHNV and CDR2 YYDKDF (reference sequence). V was pared by 0 bases and J by 6 bases, with 12 bases between. CDR3 sequence reads: CATSRDRGLLQPQHF. In DNA form, the CDR3 reads TGTGCCACCAGCAGAGATCGAGGGTTGCTTCAGCCCCAGCATTTT.

This rearrangement joins TRBV6-6 to TRBJ1-3; D not resolved. Per germline, CDR1 MNHNY and CDR2 SVGAGI (reference sequence). V lost 4 bases to trimming and J lost 0 bases, with 10 bases between them. CDR3 size: 15 residues. The CDR3 DNA reads as TGTGCCAGCAGTTTGTTGGGGAGCTCTGGAAACACCATATATTTT. Translation gives CASSLLGSSGNTIYF.

V usage is TRBV7-3 and J usage is TRBJ2-1; 10 bases agree with TRBD1. CDR1 is SGHTA and CDR2 is FQGTGA in the germline V gene. Trimming at V came to 6 bases and at J to 7 bases, leaving 6 bases not matched to a gene. The length of the CDR3 is 14 residues. The CDR3 nucleotides read TGTGCCAGCAGTCCCGGGACAGGGGTAAATGAGCAGTTCTTC. Translation gives CASSPGTGVNEQFF. Supplemented by reference TRBV7-3 and TRBJ2-1, the full variable domain reads GAGVSQTPSNKVTEKGKYVELRCDPISGHTALYWYRQSLGQGPEFLIYFQGTGAADDSGLPNDRFFAVRPEGSVSTLKIQRTERGDSAVYLCASSPGTGVNEQFFGPGTRLTVL.

The table lists this clone with a count of one. This chain links TRBV28 with TRBJ1-1; 8 bases are a match to TRBD1. The CDR3 covers 14 residues. Germline trimming cut 2 bases from V and 5 bases from J; bases unmatched to any gene: 4. Germline V gene data show CDR1 as MDHEN and CDR2 as SYDVKM. CDR3 in amino acids: CASSLDRGGTEAFF. The CDR3 nucleotides read TGTGCCAGCAGTTTAGACAGGGGTGGGACTGAAGCTTTCTTT.

The chain is built from TRBV7-2 and TRBJ2-4, with D possibly being TRBD2 (5 bases). CDR3 length: 15 residues. V lost 5 bases, J lost 3 bases, and 14 bases lay in between. Germline CDR1 reads SGHTA; CDR2 reads FQGNSA. The CDR3 DNA sequence: TGTGCCAGCAGCGAGGGTGGGCAGAACAAAAACATTCAGTACTTC. Translated: CASSEGGQNKNIQYF.

The chain couples TRBV19 to TRBJ2-1; D perhaps matches TRBD1 (5 bases). Germline V gene lookup returns CDR1 LNHDA and CDR2 SQIVND (reference sequence). The CDR3 has 15 residues. The V and J ends lost 3 bases and 7 bases respectively, with 16 bases between them. Here the CDR3 DNA reads TGTGCCAGTAGTATCTTAAACTTTCAGGGTAATGAGCAGTTCTTC. This translates into CASSILNFQGNEQFF.

This clone occurred a few times. The genes are TRBV19 and TRBJ1-5, with D possibly TRBD1 on 5 matching bases. The CDR3 has 13 residues. Germline V gene lookup returns CDR1 LNHDA and CDR2 SQIVND (reference sequence). Trimming removed 7 bases from V and 6 bases from J, with 13 bases in between. In DNA, the CDR3 is TGTGCCAGTATAGGGGTGTCGGGTCAGCCCCAGCATTTT. It encodes CASIGVSGQPQHF.

The chain links TRBV7-2 to TRBJ2-7, with TRBD2 matching over 11 bases. This CDR3 has 14 amino acids. V was pared by 6 bases and J by 6 bases, with 7 bases of the junction left unmatched. Germline CDR1 reads SGHTA; CDR2 reads FQGNSA. The CDR3 coding sequence is TGTGCCAGCAGTTATCTAGCGGGAGGAGGCGAGCAGTACTTC. This gives the protein CASSYLAGGGEQYF. The whole variable domain, filled in from reference TRBV7-2 and TRBJ2-7, reads GAGVSQSPSNKVTEKGKDVELRCDPISGHTALYWYRQSLGQGLEFLIYFQGNSAPDKSGLPSDRFSAERTGGSVSTLTIQRTQQEDSAVYLCASSYLAGGGEQYFGPGTRLTVT.